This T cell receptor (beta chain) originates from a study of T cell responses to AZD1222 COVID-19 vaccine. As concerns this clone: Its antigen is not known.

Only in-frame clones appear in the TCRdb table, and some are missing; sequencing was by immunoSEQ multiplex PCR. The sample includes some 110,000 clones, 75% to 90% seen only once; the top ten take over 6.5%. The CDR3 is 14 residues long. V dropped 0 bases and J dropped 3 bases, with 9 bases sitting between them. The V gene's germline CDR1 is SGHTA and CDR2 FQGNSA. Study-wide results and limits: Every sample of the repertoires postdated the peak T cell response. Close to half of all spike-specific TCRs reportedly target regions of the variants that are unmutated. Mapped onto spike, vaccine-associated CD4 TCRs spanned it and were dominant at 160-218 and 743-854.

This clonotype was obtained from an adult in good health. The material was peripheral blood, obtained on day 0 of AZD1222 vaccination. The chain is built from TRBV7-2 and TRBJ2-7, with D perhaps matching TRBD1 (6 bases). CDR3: CASSLAGHGYEQYF. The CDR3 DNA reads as TGTGCCAGCAGCTTAGCGGGACACGGCTACGAGCAGTACTTC.